Sequencing of this T cell receptor beta chain was carried out in a study of cytomegalovirus exposure and HLA in healthy donors. Study as a whole: The study placed approximately 78% of its approximately 360 genotyped donors in the Caucasian-associated ancestry cluster.

Primers included in the PCR were 60 Vbeta and 13 Jbeta primers. The repertoire was sequenced with immunoSEQ multiplex PCR; TCRdb's copy has only in-frame clones and lacks some. The table shows approximately 200,000 clones, with roughly 80% occurring only once. CDR3 length equals 14 residues. V was clipped by 4 bases and J by 6 bases; unmatched bases: 4. Germline CDR1 reads MNHEY; CDR2 reads SVGAGI. Notes on this clone: Its antigen is undetermined.

Healthy bone marrow donors made up the donor group. Study-wide points: About 90% or about 30% of the time was how often most TCR beta V segments were productive, according to an earlier analysis. The majority of TCR sequences were rare, yet some public TCRs appeared in many donors.

What was sequenced was PBMCs. This rearrangement joins TRBV6-5 to TRBJ1-5; 9 bases match TRBD1. The receptor's source is a boy aged 10-17 years in good health and CMV-seronegative. CDR3 sequence reads: CASSFGTGSQPQHF. Written as DNA, the CDR3 is TGTGCCAGCAGTTTCGGGACAGGGAGTCAGCCCCAGCATTTT.